This T cell receptor (beta chain) comes out of a study of T cell repertoires in cytomegalovirus infection. Findings and limits, study-wide: CMV-specific HLA-C-restricted TCR beta clonotypes dominated the ex vivo response.

As concerns this clonotype: No antigen is known for it.

Each CDR3 protein gets one entry after TCRdb re-called the reads with MiXCR. This repertoire shows some 300,000 distinct CDR3 sequences, roughly 13% found once; its top ten account for about 10%. The source is a human donor in good health (CMV status not recorded). Some clones in this sample may be carry-over from other donors' samples. The material sequenced was PBMCs.

CDR3 region: CASSYSAGINIQYF. In DNA, the CDR3 is TGTGCCAGCAGTTACTCGGCAGGGATAAACATTCAGTACTTC. The rearrangement uses TRBV6-8 and TRBJ2-4, with a tentative D call TRBD1 (5 bases). CDR1 and CDR2 from the germline V gene are MNHGY and SAAAGT. The CDR3 runs 14 residues. The V and J ends lost 0 bases and 6 bases respectively, with 9 bases between them.